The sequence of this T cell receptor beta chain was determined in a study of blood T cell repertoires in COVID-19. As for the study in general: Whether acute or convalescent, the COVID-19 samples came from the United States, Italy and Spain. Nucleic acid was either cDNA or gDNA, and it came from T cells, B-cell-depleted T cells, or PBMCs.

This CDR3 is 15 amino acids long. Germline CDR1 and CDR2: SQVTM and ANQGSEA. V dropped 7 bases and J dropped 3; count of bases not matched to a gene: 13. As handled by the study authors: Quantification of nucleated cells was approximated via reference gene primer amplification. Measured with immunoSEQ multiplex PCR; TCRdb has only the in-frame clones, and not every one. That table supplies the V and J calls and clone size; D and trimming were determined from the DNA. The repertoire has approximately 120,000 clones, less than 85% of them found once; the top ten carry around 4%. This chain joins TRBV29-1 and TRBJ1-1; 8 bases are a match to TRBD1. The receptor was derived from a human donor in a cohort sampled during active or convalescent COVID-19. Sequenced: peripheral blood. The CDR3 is CSAAGGARLYTEAFF. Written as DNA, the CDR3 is TGCAGCGCGGCAGGGGGCGCGAGACTTTACACTGAAGCTTTCTTT. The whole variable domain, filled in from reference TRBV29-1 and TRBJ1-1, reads SAVISQKPSRDICQRGTSLTIQCQVDSQVTMMFWYRQQPGQSLTLIATANQGSEATYESGFVIDKFPISRPNLTFSTLTVSNMSPEDSSIYLCSAAGGARLYTEAFFGQGTRLTVV.